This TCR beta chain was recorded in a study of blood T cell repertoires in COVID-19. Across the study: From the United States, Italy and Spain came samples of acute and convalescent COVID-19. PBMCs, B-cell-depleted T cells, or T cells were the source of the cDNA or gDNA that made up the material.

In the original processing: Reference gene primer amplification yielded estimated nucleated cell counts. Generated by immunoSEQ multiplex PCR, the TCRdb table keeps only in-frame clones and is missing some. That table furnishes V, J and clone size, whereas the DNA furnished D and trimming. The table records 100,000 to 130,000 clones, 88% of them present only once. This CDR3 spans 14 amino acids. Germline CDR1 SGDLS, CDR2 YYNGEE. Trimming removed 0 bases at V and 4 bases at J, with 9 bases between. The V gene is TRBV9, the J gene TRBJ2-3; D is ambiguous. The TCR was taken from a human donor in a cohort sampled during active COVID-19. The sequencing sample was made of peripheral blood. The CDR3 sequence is CASSVDGSADTQYF. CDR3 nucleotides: TGTGCCAGCAGCGTAGACGGGTCCGCAGATACGCAGTATTTT.